The sample holds many counts of the clone carrying this T cell receptor beta chain. These data are taken from a study of early T cells in non-severe SARS-CoV-2 infection. One entry per CDR3 protein results from TCRdb running MiXCR on the 5' RACE reads. The sample gives roughly 20,000 distinct CDR3 sequences, around 3.5% of which show up once; around 5.6% is in the top ten. Germline assignment: CDR1 MNHEY and CDR2 SVGEGT. V was clipped by 2 bases and J by 4 bases, with 2 bases between them. The CDR3 loop spans 12 amino acids. The origin of this receptor is an adult who was a healthcare worker with PCR-confirmed SARS-CoV-2 infection or an uninfected control (not recorded which). The chain combines TRBV6-2 or TRBV6-3 with TRBJ2-2; D call uncertain. The sequenced sample consisted of whole blood. The chain's CDR3 is CASSYPTGELFF. CDR3 nucleotide sequence: TGTGCCAGCAGTTACCCCACCGGGGAGCTGTTTTTT.